One sample yielded the 23 T cell receptor beta chains listed below, sequenced in a study of control samples from healthy donors and cancer patients. Clones were sequenced by immunoSEQ multiplex PCR, and TCRdb holds only the in-frame ones, with some missing. The sample has 100,000 or so clones, over 60% seen once. The sequencing input was blood. The receptors originated from a woman in her twenties or thirties in good health.

V is TRBV18 and J is TRBJ2-5, with a tentative D call TRBD1 (6 bases). This CDR3 is 15 amino acids long. Looked up from germline, CDR1 is KGHSH and CDR2 is LQKENI. Trimming stripped 0 bases from V and 10 bases from J, with 18 bases between. The CDR3 DNA follows: TGTGCCAGCTCACCACCGGGACACCCCAAGAGTAGCCAGTACTTC. It codes for CASSPPGHPKSSQYF.

The rearrangement uses TRBV5-6 and TRBJ2-7; no definite D call. The CDR3 runs 13 residues. Trimming stripped 3 bases from V and 1 base from J, with 8 bases between. Germline CDR1 is SGHDT and CDR2 is YYEEEE. CDR3 sequence (DNA): TGTGCCAGCAGCTCGATATCTTCCTACGAGCAGTACTTC. It specifies CASSSISSYEQYF. Complete variable domain (other parts from reference TRBV5-6 and TRBJ2-7): DAGVTQSPTHLIKTRGQQVTLRCSPKSGHDTVSWYQQALGQGPQFIFQYYEEEERQRGNFPDRFSGHQFPNYSSELNVNALLLGDSALYLCASSSISSYEQYFGPGTRLTVT.

This rearrangement joins TRBV18 to TRBJ1-1, with a tentative D call TRBD1 (6 bases). The V gene's germline CDR1 is KGHSH and CDR2 LQKENI. The ends were cut back, 2 bases at V and 1 base at J, with 11 bases in the middle. The CDR3 runs 15 residues. CDR3 loop: CASSPTGTQNTEAFF. The CDR3, as DNA: TGTGCCAGCTCACCAACAGGGACGCAGAACACTGAAGCTTTCTTT. The full variable domain, rest sourced from reference TRBV18 and TRBJ1-1, is NAGVMQNPRHLVRRRGQEARLRCSPMKGHSHVYWYRQLPEEGLKFMVYLQKENIIDESGMPKERFSAEFPKEGPSILRIQQVVRGDSAAYFCASSPTGTQNTEAFFGQGTRLTVV.

The sample holds one count of this clone. In DNA, the CDR3 is TGTGCCAGCAGTTTATTTCCGGGGTCCACTGAAGCTTTCTTT. Translating gives CASSLFPGSTEAFF. The V and J genes are TRBV27 and TRBJ1-1; the D is unclear. The CDR3 extends over 14 amino acids. V was pared by 1 base and J by 4 bases, with 10 bases between. Per the germline V gene, CDR1 is MNHEY and CDR2 is SMNVEV (reference sequence).

The sample holds one count of this clone. The chain links TRBV3-1 (or the pseudogene TRBV3-2) to TRBJ1-3, with 8 bases aligning to TRBD1. V was pared by 5 bases and J by 4 bases, with 4 bases of the junction left unmatched. CDR1 and CDR2 (germline): LGHDT, YNNKEL (reference sequence). This CDR3 is built from 14 residues. For the CDR3, the DNA is TGTGCCAGCAGCTTCCAGGGGGCGGGAAACACCATATATTTT. Protein product: CASSFQGAGNTIYF.

This clone has only a few counts. This chain joins TRBV12-5 and TRBJ1-5; D perhaps matches TRBD1 (6 bases). The V gene's germline CDR1 is LGHNT and CDR2 FRNRAP. This CDR3 comprises 17 residues. V lost 3 bases and J lost 0, with 15 bases in between. CDR3 loop: CASGFQTGSDSNQPQHF. In DNA form, the CDR3 reads TGTGCTAGTGGTTTTCAGACAGGTTCAGATAGCAATCAGCCCCAGCATTTT.

CDR3 coding DNA: TGTGCCAGCAGCTTAGGTCCGGAGTATAGCAATCAGCCCCAGCATTTT. Protein: CASSLGPEYSNQPQHF. The chain carries TRBV7-2 and TRBJ1-5; D is unresolved. Germline CDR1 is SGHTA and CDR2 is FQGNSA. This CDR3 is built from 16 residues. The V and J ends lost 1 base and 0 bases respectively, with 10 bases between them. Looking up the rest from reference TRBV7-2 and TRBJ1-5 gives the full variable domain: GAGVSQSPSNKVTEKGKDVELRCDPISGHTALYWYRQSLGQGLEFLIYFQGNSAPDKSGLPSDRFSAERTGGSVSTLTIQRTQQEDSAVYLCASSLGPEYSNQPQHFGDGTRLSIL.

The chain combines TRBV5-6 with TRBJ1-3; D might be TRBD1 (6 bases). CDR3 size: 14 residues. V was pared by 6 bases and J by 4 bases, with 14 bases between. Germline values: CDR1 SGHDT, CDR2 YYEEEE. The CDR3 spells CASTEQGWGNTIYF. CDR3 sequence (DNA): TGTGCCAGCACCGAACAGGGTTGGGGAAACACCATATATTTT.

This chain connects TRBV9 to TRBJ2-5; 7 bases match TRBD1. Per the germline V gene, CDR1 is SGDLS and CDR2 is YYNGEE. The CDR3 totals 14 residues. J lost 1 base, V lost 4 bases, and 4 bases had no gene match. The CDR3 DNA follows: TGTGCCAGCAGCCCTAGACAGGGCCAAGAGACCCAGTACTTC. It specifies CASSPRQGQETQYF. The full variable domain, rest sourced from reference TRBV9 and TRBJ2-5, is DSGVTQTPKHLITATGQRVTLRCSPRSGDLSVYWYQQSLDQGLQFLIQYYNGEERAKGNILERFSAQQFPDLHSELNLSSLELGDSALYFCASSPRQGQETQYFGPGTRLLVL.

This sequence joins TRBV11-2 and TRBJ2-1; no reliable D call. The germline V and J ends were trimmed by 1 base and 6 bases, with 13 bases remaining between them. Germline CDR1 is SGHAT and CDR2 is FQNNGV. The CDR3 is made up of 15 amino acids. The chain's CDR3 is CASSLGGGPTNEQFF. In nucleotides, the CDR3 is TGTGCCAGCAGCTTAGGGGGTGGTCCCACCAATGAGCAGTTCTTC.

This clone was observed once. The chain combines TRBV7-3 with TRBJ2-2; no clear D. Trimming shortened V by 5 bases and J by 0 bases, and 16 bases separated the two germline ends. Per the germline V gene, CDR1 is SGHTA and CDR2 is FQGTGA. There are 17 residues in the CDR3. CDR3 bases: TGTGCCAGCAGCAAAGGTCCAGGCCCCGCGAACACCGGGGAGCTGTTTTTT. As protein: CASSKGPGPANTGELFF. Full variable domain (rest looked up from reference TRBV7-3 and TRBJ2-2): GAGVSQTPSNKVTEKGKYVELRCDPISGHTALYWYRQSLGQGPEFLIYFQGTGAADDSGLPNDRFFAVRPEGSVSTLKIQRTERGDSAVYLCASSKGPGPANTGELFFGEGSRLTVL.

The chain links TRBV6-5 to TRBJ2-7, with 8 bases lining up with TRBD1. Germline V lookup: CDR1 MNHEY, CDR2 SVGAGI. V gave up 6 bases and J gave up 2 bases; unmatched junction bases: 6. The CDR3 length is 14 residues. CDR3 in amino acids: CASSRQGTTYEQYF. The CDR3 DNA follows: TGTGCCAGCAGCCGACAGGGGACAACCTACGAGCAGTACTTC.

This chain links TRBV21-1 with TRBJ2-7; TRBD1 was called by the table and not checked on the DNA. TRBV21-1 is tagged as a pseudogene. CDR3 size: 12 residues. The CDR3 coding sequence is TGTGCCATCGGGACAGGGACCTACGAGCAGTACTTC. Protein: CAIGTGTYEQYF.

The chain has TRBV30 and TRBJ2-3; no clear D gene. CDR1 and CDR2 (germline): GTSNPN, SVGIG (reference sequence). This CDR3 spans 11 amino acids. V was pared by 4 bases and J by 6 bases, with 8 bases between. In DNA form, the CDR3 reads TGTGCCTGGACGCCCAGGGATACGCAGTATTTT. Its translation is CAWTPRDTQYF.

The rearrangement links TRBV6-6 to TRBJ2-7; D perhaps matches TRBD1 (6 bases). This CDR3 has 14 residues. Per germline, CDR1 MNHNY and CDR2 SVGAGI (reference sequence). V was clipped by 6 bases and J by 2 bases, with 14 bases between them. In DNA, the CDR3 is TGTGCCAGCAGATCAATCAGGGGACCCTACGAGCAGTACTTC. It encodes CASRSIRGPYEQYF.

The chain has TRBV18 and TRBJ1-6; D gene unclear. V was trimmed by 3 bases and J by 7 bases, leaving 4 bases between them. Germline V gives CDR1 KGHSH, CDR2 LQKENI. The CDR3 runs to 12 residues. The CDR3 bases are TGTGCCAGCTCACCCGACAATTCACCCCTCCACTTT. It is translated as CASSPDNSPLHF.

This chain uses TRBV9 with TRBJ2-7; 9 bases map to TRBD1. The CDR3 has 15 amino acids. Per the germline V gene, CDR1 is SGDLS and CDR2 is YYNGEE. V gave up 4 bases and J gave up 3 bases; unmatched junction bases: 8. The CDR3 is CASSPGTGSGYEQYF. The CDR3 DNA is TGTGCCAGCAGCCCCGGGACAGGGAGTGGCTACGAGCAGTACTTC.

The chain links TRBV5-4 to TRBJ1-2, with 9 bases lining up with TRBD1. CDR1 SGHNT and CDR2 YYREEE come from the germline V gene (reference sequence). The CDR3 consists of 15 residues. V lost 2 bases and J lost 5; bases outside the gene matches: 7. Here the CDR3 reads CASSLAGTGPYGYTF. CDR3 DNA: TGTGCCAGCAGCTTAGCCGGGACAGGGCCTTATGGCTACACCTTC.

The rearrangement links TRBV9 to TRBJ1-1; D is unclear. The CDR3 loop spans 15 amino acids. Trimming pared 3 bases from V and 6 bases from J, leaving 18 bases between. Germline CDR1 reads SGDLS; CDR2 reads YYNGEE. The CDR3 DNA follows: TGTGCCAGCAGCGACTTACAGAGAGGGTTGGCTGAAGCTTTCTTT. Protein product: CASSDLQRGLAEAFF. The entire variable domain, with the rest obtained from reference TRBV9 and TRBJ1-1, is as follows: DSGVTQTPKHLITATGQRVTLRCSPRSGDLSVYWYQQSLDQGLQFLIQYYNGEERAKGNILERFSAQQFPDLHSELNLSSLELGDSALYFCASSDLQRGLAEAFFGQGTRLTVV.

J is TRBJ2-1 and V is TRBV10-3; possibly TRBD1 for D (6 bases). Trimming pared 6 bases from V and 7 bases from J, leaving 10 bases between. This CDR3 is built from 12 residues. The germline V gene has CDR1 ENHRY and CDR2 SYGVKD. The CDR3 DNA is TGTGCCATCAGCGTACAGGGAAATGAGCAGTTCTTC. It translates to CAISVQGNEQFF.

The CDR3 region is CASSDRGLQETQYF. In DNA, the CDR3 is TGTGCCAGCTCAGACAGGGGGCTCCAAGAGACCCAGTACTTC. The J gene is TRBJ2-5, the V gene TRBV18; TRBD1 aligns across 10 bases. Trimming cost V 5 bases and J 1 base; bases outside gene matches: 1. Germline assignment: CDR1 KGHSH and CDR2 LQKENI. This CDR3 contains 14 residues. The variable domain in full, completed from reference TRBV18 and TRBJ2-5, reads NAGVMQNPRHLVRRRGQEARLRCSPMKGHSHVYWYRQLPEEGLKFMVYLQKENIIDESGMPKERFSAEFPKEGPSILRIQQVVRGDSAAYFCASSDRGLQETQYFGPGTRLLVL.

This clone has only a few counts. In DNA, the CDR3 is TGTGCCAGCAGCTTCTGGGGACAGAGTGAAGGCTACACCTTC. Its protein is CASSFWGQSEGYTF. The J gene is TRBJ1-2, the V gene TRBV7-9, with 7 bases fitting TRBD1. The CDR3 spans 14 residues. The germline V gene has CDR1 SEHNR and CDR2 FQNEAQ (reference sequence). J gave up 8 bases and V 3 bases, and 9 bases lay outside the gene matches. The variable domain in full, with the rest retrieved from reference TRBV7-9 and TRBJ1-2, is DTGVSQNPRHKITKRGQNVTFRCDPISEHNRLYWYRQTLGQGPEFLTYFQNEAQLEKSRLLSDRFSAERPKGSFSTLEIQRTEQGDSAMYLCASSFWGQSEGYTFGSGTRLTVV.

The V gene is TRBV10-3, the J gene TRBJ1-2, with 9 bases fitting TRBD1. This CDR3 spans 14 amino acids. V lost 5 bases, J lost 8 bases, and 9 bases stayed unmatched. Germline V gene data show CDR1 as ENHRY and CDR2 as SYGVKD. CDR3 nucleotides: TGTGCCATCAGTCCCGGGACAGGGACAAAAGGCTACACCTTC. Translation gives CAISPGTGTKGYTF.